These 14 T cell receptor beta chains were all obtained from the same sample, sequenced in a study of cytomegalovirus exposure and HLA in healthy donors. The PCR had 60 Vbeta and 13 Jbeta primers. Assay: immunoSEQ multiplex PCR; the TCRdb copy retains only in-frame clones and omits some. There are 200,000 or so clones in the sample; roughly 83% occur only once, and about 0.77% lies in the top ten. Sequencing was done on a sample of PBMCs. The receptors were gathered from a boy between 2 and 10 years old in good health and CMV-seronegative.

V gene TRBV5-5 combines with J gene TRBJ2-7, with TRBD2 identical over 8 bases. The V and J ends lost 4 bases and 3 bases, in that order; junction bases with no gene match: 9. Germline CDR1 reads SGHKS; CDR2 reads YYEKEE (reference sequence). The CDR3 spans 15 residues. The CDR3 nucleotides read TGTGCCAGCAGCGTCGTAGCGGGACGGGACTACGAGCAGTACTTC. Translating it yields CASSVVAGRDYEQYF.

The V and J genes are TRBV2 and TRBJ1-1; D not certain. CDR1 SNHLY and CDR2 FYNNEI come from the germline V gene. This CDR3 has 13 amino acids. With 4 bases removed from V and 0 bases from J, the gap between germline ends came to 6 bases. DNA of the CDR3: TGTGCCAGCAGTGCAGTTTTGAACACTGAAGCTTTCTTT. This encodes CASSAVLNTEAFF.

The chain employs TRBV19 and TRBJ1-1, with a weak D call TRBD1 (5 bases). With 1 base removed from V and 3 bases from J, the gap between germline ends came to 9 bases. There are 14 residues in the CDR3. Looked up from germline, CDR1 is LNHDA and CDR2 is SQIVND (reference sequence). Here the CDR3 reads CASSIGPGDTEAFF. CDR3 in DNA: TGTGCCAGTAGTATAGGTCCGGGGGACACTGAAGCTTTCTTT.

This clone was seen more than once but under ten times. This chain's CDR3 is CASRRGLAGNEQFF. Here the CDR3 DNA reads TGTGCCAGCAGACGGGGACTAGCGGGGAATGAGCAGTTCTTC. The chain carries TRBV6-6 and TRBJ2-1; 13 nucleotides line up with TRBD2. Looked up from germline, CDR1 is MNHNY and CDR2 is SVGAGI (reference sequence). The CDR3 extends over 14 amino acids. Trimming removed 6 bases from V and 7 bases from J; junction bases left unmatched: 3.

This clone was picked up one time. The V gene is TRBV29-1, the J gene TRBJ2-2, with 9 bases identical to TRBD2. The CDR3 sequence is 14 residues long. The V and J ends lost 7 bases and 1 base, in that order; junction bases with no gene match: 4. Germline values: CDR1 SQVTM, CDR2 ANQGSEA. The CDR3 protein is CSASSGVNTGELFF. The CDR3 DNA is TGCAGCGCTTCTAGCGGGGTGAACACCGGGGAGCTGTTTTTT.

The CDR3 here is CATSRDRLADNEQFF. DNA of the CDR3: TGTGCCACCAGCAGAGATCGGCTAGCGGACAATGAGCAGTTCTTC. J is TRBJ2-1 and V is TRBV15; 7 bases map to TRBD2. This CDR3 comprises 15 residues. Germline CDR1 reads LNHNV; CDR2 reads YYDKDF (reference sequence). V was clipped by 0 bases and J by 5 bases; unmatched bases: 4.

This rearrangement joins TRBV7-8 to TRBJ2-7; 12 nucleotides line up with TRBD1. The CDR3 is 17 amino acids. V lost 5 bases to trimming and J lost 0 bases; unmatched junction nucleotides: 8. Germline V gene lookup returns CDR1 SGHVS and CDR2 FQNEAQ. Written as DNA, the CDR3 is TGTGCCAGCAGCCGAACGGGACAGGGGGCAGGCTCCTACGAGCAGTACTTC. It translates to CASSRTGQGAGSYEQYF.

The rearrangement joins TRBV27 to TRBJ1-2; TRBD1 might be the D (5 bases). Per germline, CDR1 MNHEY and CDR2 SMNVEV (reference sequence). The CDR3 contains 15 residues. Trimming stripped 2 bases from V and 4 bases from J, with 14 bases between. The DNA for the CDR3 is TGTGCCAGCAGTTTACAGGGTGCTTATGGCTATGGCTACACCTTC. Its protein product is CASSLQGAYGYGYTF.

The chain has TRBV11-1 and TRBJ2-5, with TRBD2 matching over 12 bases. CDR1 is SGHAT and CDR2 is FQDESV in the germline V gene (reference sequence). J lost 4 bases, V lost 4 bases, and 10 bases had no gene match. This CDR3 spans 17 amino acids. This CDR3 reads CASSWRLAGAPGETQYF. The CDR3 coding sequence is TGTGCCAGCAGCTGGCGACTAGCGGGGGCCCCGGGAGAGACCCAGTACTTC.

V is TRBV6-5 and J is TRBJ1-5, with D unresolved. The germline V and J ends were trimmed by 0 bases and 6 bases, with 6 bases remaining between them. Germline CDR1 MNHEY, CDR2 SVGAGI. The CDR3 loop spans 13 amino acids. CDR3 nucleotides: TGTGCCAGCAGTTACTCGAGCGGTCAGCCCCAGCATTTT. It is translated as CASSYSSGQPQHF.

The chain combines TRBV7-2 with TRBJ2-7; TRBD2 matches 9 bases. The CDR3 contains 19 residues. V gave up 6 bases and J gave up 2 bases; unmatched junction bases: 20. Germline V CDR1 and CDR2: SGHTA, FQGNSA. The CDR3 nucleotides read TGTGCCAGCAGTTACCCGGGGTTAGCGGGAGTTCAAACGGCCTACGAGCAGTACTTC. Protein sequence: CASSYPGLAGVQTAYEQYF.

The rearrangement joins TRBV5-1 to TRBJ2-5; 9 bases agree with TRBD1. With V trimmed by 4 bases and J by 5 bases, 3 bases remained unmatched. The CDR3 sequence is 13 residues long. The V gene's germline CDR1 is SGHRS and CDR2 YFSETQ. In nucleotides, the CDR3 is TGCGCCAGCAGCGGGGGACAGGGTGAGACCCAGTACTTC. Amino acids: CASSGGQGETQYF.

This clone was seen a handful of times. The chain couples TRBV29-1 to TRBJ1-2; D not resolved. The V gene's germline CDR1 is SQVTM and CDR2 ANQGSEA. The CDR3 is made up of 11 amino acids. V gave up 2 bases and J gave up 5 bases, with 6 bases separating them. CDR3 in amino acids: CSVESSYGYTF. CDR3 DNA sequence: TGCAGCGTTGAATCCTCTTATGGCTACACCTTC.

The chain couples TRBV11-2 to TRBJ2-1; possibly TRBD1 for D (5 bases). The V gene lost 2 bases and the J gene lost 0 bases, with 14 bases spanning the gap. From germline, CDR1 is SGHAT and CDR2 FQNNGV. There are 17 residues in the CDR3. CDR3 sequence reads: CASSLPRQYSSYNEQFF. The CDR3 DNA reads TGTGCCAGCAGCTTACCGCGACAGTATAGCTCCTACAATGAGCAGTTCTTC.